Sequencing of this T cell receptor beta chain was carried out in a study of human T cells and chemical hapten exposure. Study summary: 2% DPC applied to a 2 cm by 2 cm arm area sensitized donors. Patch tests containing 0.01% DPC, applied to the upper back, were read at 6 days.

This CDR3 has 14 amino acids. Trimming took off 5 bases at V and 6 bases at J, with 16 bases between the two ends. From germline, CDR1 is SGHAT and CDR2 FQNNGV. Study-wide results and limits: There were significantly more large CDR3 similarity clusters among expanded TCRs than among controls.

This clonotype has only a few counts. Its target is unknown. Time point defined: patch test 1, 2 weeks after DPC sensitization. Specified treatment: therapeutic diphenylcyclopropenone sensitization with weekly scalp DPC. It was unfractionated whole blood from which total RNA was extracted. MiXCR, run by TCRdb on the RACE reads, gives a single entry per CDR3 protein. The sample shows 100,000 or so distinct CDR3 sequences, 11% of them seen only once. J is TRBJ1-2 and V is TRBV11-2; no clear D. The material sequenced was whole blood, taken in connection with sensitization to the hapten diphenylcyclopropenone (DPC). The sequence came from a woman in her thirties or forties with alopecia areata. Some clones in this sample may be carry-over from other donors' samples. The CDR3 sequence: CASSPPRSDHGYTF. CDR3 DNA sequence: TGTGCCAGCAGCCCTCCCCGTTCAGACCATGGCTACACCTTC.